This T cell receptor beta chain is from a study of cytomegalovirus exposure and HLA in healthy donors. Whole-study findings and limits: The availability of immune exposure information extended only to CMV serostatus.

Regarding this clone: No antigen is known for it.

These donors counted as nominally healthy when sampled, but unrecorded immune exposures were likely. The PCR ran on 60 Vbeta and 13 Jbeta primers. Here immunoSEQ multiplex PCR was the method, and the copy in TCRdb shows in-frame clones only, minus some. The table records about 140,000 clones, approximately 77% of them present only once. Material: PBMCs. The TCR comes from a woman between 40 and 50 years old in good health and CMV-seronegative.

Here the CDR3 reads CASSIRGAGQPQHF. The CDR3 DNA reads as TGTGCCAGTAGTATTCGGGGGGCCGGGCAGCCCCAGCATTTT. This sequence joins TRBV19 and TRBJ1-5; possible D gene TRBD1, 6 bases. The length of the CDR3 is 14 residues. The germline V gene encodes CDR1 LNHDA and CDR2 SQIVND (reference sequence). V lost 3 bases and J 7 bases, leaving 13 bases between the germline ends.